Detailed here is one T cell receptor beta chain. The target antigen is unknown. The record originates from a study of shared clonotypes between healthy human individuals. Study-level results: Generally, naive subsets (rather than memory subsets) showed larger estimated richness.

Sequenced by immunoSEQ multiplex PCR; TCRdb stores in-frame clones only, minus some. The sample includes 2 million to 2.5 million clones, roughly 94% of them seen just once. The junction had 6 bases not matched to a gene; V was cut back by 1 base and J by 2 bases. Germline assignment: CDR1 MGHRA and CDR2 YSYEKL. The CDR3 sequence is 17 residues long. In the naive CD8 group, cells lacked CD45RO and were positively selected for CCR7, so terminally differentiated effector memory CD45RA+ cells were left out. Material: naive CD8+ T cells sorted from blood. The origin of this receptor is a man between 18 and 29 years old in good health. The rearrangement joins TRBV4-1 to TRBJ2-7; 12 nucleotides match TRBD2. CDR3 residues: CASSQALAGGPAYEQYF. In nucleotides, the CDR3 is TGCGCCAGCAGCCAAGCGCTAGCGGGAGGGCCGGCCTACGAGCAGTACTTC.